This T cell receptor (beta chain) appears in the sequencing data of a study of T cell changes during pregnancy in multiple sclerosis (dated by TCRdb to the late 2010s). Turning to the overall study: The study looked at changes in the T cell repertoire across pregnancy in women with multiple sclerosis.

Turning to this clone: This clone's antigen is unknown. Nothing much larger sits one base from this clone, and base qualities are not available.

Preparation of the library involved the immunoSEQ multiplex PCR assay. TCRdb provides this immuneACCESS table in a form limited to in-frame rearrangements. Some clones are lacking; in checked studies, under half of them reflect an unresolved V gene, and why the rest are absent is not known. The sample contains approximately 100,000 clones, about 90% of them found a single time. The biggest ten clones account for 0.8% to 1% of the sample. From V the trimming removes 4 bases and from J it removes 4 bases, while the gene matches leave 7 bases of the junction unaccounted for. Looking up the germline V gene (reference sequence) yields CDR1 SGHKS and CDR2 YYEKEE. The CDR3 covers 15 residues, taking in both the cysteine and the phenylalanine. CDR3 DNA is the only sequence kept; it has 45 bases, read in frame from the first base.

The receptor's source is a female donor with multiple sclerosis, enrolled in a pregnancy study. The chain links TRBV5-5 with TRBJ2-1; TRBD2 agrees with 8 junctional bases. The specimen comprised peripheral blood, sampled after pregnancy. The bases are TGTGCCAGCAGCGGGATACGGGGGGGATACAATGAGCAGTTCTTC. Its translation is CASSGIRGGYNEQFF.